This T cell receptor beta chain was recovered during a study of cytomegalovirus exposure and HLA in healthy donors. Study-wide background: Early release data held around 82 million unique TCRs from HLA-typed donors. Findings of the study overall: Among immune exposure information, only CMV serostatus was available. Exclusion applied to some V segments, including TRBV6-2 and TRBV6-3, as they were indistinguishable.

PCR amplification relied on 60 Vbeta primers (plus 13 Jbeta primers). In the study's own analysis: About 10 million shared chains were among the roughly 80 million unique TCR beta chains that a later analysis counted. Clones were read by immunoSEQ multiplex PCR, and TCRdb kept only the in-frame ones, dropping some. V, J and clone size are taken as reported in that table, and D and trimming were inferred from the DNA itself. The sample shows 190,000 or so clones, 82% of them seen only once. This clone showed up just once. The antigen remains unidentified. Other nucleotide sequences from this sample produce the same CDR3. CDR3 length: 12 amino acids. Trimming took 2 bases from V and 4 from J, leaving 6 bases between them. In germline, CDR1 is SGHNT, CDR2 YYREEE (reference sequence).

This chain uses TRBV5-4 with TRBJ1-2; D ambiguous. The source of this sequence is a boy aged 2-15 years in good health and CMV-seronegative. The sequenced sample was PBMCs. CDR3 sequence: CASSLDSYGYTF. CDR3 DNA: TGTGCCAGCAGCTTAGACTCCTATGGCTACACCTTC.